The 29 T cell receptor beta chains below come from one sample, sequenced in a study of blood T cells in healthy people across ages. The use of a sample-barcoded 5' primer and a J-beta primer mix characterized a second PCR of about 6 to 12 cycles. TCRdb reanalysed the 5' RACE reads using MiXCR and keeps one entry per CDR3 protein. The sample shows nearly 1 million distinct CDR3 sequences, roughly 47% of them seen only once. Sequencing was done on a sample of blood. The receptors were gathered from a woman aged 55-70 years in good health.

There are a few counts of this clonotype. This CDR3 reads CASSLVIGQDEKLFF. DNA of the CDR3: TGTGCCAGCAGCTTAGTTATCGGGCAGGACGAAAAACTGTTTTTT. This chain joins TRBV7-2 and TRBJ1-4, with D unclear. In germline, CDR1 is SGHTA, CDR2 FQGNSA. V lost 1 base and J lost 8, with 14 bases in between. The CDR3 is made up of 15 amino acids.

There are a few counts of this clonotype. The rearrangement links TRBV20-1 to TRBJ2-5; unclear D gene. The J call may be mistaken, given a closer DNA end match to TRBJ2-7. The CDR3 sequence is 11 residues long. CDR1 and CDR2 (germline): DFQATT, SNEGSKA (reference sequence). The CDR3 coding sequence is TGCAGTGCTAGAAAGACCTACGAGCAGTACTTC. The encoded protein is CSARKTYEQYF.

The chain joins TRBV28 to TRBJ1-5, with 10 bases matching TRBD1. The CDR3 spans 17 residues. Germline V CDR1 and CDR2: MDHEN, SYDVKM. Trimming cost V 6 bases and J 0 bases; bases outside gene matches: 8. In DNA form, the CDR3 reads TGTGCCAGCAGAAGGGACAGGGGAGGGGATAGCAATCAGCCCCAGCATTTT. Translating it yields CASRRDRGGDSNQPQHF.

This clonotype was observed many times. CDR3 in DNA: TGTGCCAGCAGTGGAGGGCGTTACGAGCAGTACTTC. Translating it yields CASSGGRYEQYF. The genes are TRBV2 and TRBJ2-7, with a weak D call TRBD2 (5 bases). Germline values: CDR1 SNHLY, CDR2 FYNNEI. V was shortened by 4 bases and J by 4 bases, with 8 bases between the two germline ends. CDR3 length: 12 amino acids.

This chain joins TRBV29-1 and TRBJ2-7; 7 bases match TRBD2. The last part of the DNA fits TRBJ2-5 better; the J call may be wrong. Germline CDR1 is SQVTM and CDR2 is ANQGSEA. The CDR3 runs to 12 residues. CDR3 DNA: TGCAGCGCTAGAGCTAGCGGAGGGACCCAGTACTTC. Translated, it gives CSARASGGTQYF.

This clonotype was seen a handful of times. J is TRBJ2-7 and V is TRBV14; a weak D match, TRBD2 (6 bases). Germline CDR1 and CDR2: SGHDN and FVKESK. V lost 5 bases and J 2 bases, leaving 19 bases between the germline ends. This CDR3 comprises 16 residues. In DNA, the CDR3 is TGTGCCAGCAGCTGGGGACTTTCGGCGTTCACCTACGAGCAGTACTTC. Translating it yields CASSWGLSAFTYEQYF.

The gene calls are TRBV3-1 and TRBJ2-2; 10 bases map to TRBD1. The CDR3 is made up of 15 amino acids. J gave up 6 bases and V 7 bases, and 8 bases lay outside the gene matches. Germline assignment: CDR1 LGHDT and CDR2 YNNKEL (reference sequence). The chain's CDR3 is CASTRGQGLPGELFF. The DNA for the CDR3 is TGTGCCAGCACGAGGGGACAGGGGTTACCCGGGGAGCTGTTTTTT.

V gene TRBV3-1 combines with J gene TRBJ2-5; 7 bases are a match to TRBD2. The DNA end is more similar to TRBJ2-7, so the J call may be wrong. The CDR3 runs to 15 residues. Germline CDR1 is LGHDT and CDR2 is YNNKEL (reference sequence). In DNA form, the CDR3 reads TGTGCCAGCAGCCAAGTGGGGGGGAGGCGAAACGAGCAGTACTTC. Translating gives CASSQVGGRRNEQYF.

This clonotype has just a few counts. The rearrangement uses TRBV2 and TRBJ1-5; TRBD1 aligns across 7 bases. The trim removed 2 bases at V and 5 bases at J, leaving 3 bases unmatched. Per germline, CDR1 SNHLY and CDR2 FYNNEI. The CDR3 has 14 residues. In DNA, the CDR3 is TGTGCCAGCAGTGAACTGCAGGGGGATCAGCCCCAGCATTTT. Encoded protein: CASSELQGDQPQHF.

This clonotype was observed at least ten times. The chain joins TRBV5-1 to TRBJ2-3, with TRBD1 as a possible D gene (5 bases). Germline values: CDR1 SGHRS, CDR2 YFSETQ. V lost 5 bases, J lost 2 bases, and 12 bases lay in between. The length of the CDR3 is 14 residues. The CDR3 sequence: CASRTDTNTDTQYF. CDR3 DNA sequence: TGCGCCAGCAGAACGGACACCAACACAGATACGCAGTATTTT.

The J gene is TRBJ2-3, the V gene TRBV4-2; maybe TRBD2 (6 bases). CDR3 length equals 15 residues. V was shortened by 6 bases and J by 7 bases, with 20 bases between the two germline ends. Germline lookup yields CDR1 LGHNA and CDR2 YNFKEQ. CDR3 in amino acids: CASSQDYSRGNTQYF. The CDR3, as DNA: TGTGCCAGCAGTCAGGACTACTCGAGGGGAAATACGCAGTATTTT.

This clonotype was seen a few times. The rearrangement joins TRBV11-2 to TRBJ2-7; 7 bases align to TRBD1. CDR1 SGHAT and CDR2 FQNNGV come from the germline V gene. This CDR3 is built from 16 residues. V shed 6 bases and J 3 bases; nucleotides not matched to a gene: 14. The CDR3, as DNA: TGTGCCAGCAGGAAGACAGGGTCCAGTCGCGGCTACGAGCAGTACTTC. Protein product: CASRKTGSSRGYEQYF.

The CDR3 sequence: CASSTGLAGGRDTQYF. Here the CDR3 DNA reads TGTGCCAGCAGCACCGGACTAGCGGGAGGCCGGGATACGCAGTATTTT. The J gene is TRBJ2-3, the V gene TRBV4-2; 14 positions agree with TRBD2. Germline V gene sequence: CDR1 LGHNA, CDR2 YNFKEQ. The CDR3 totals 16 residues. V lost 5 bases and J lost 6; bases outside the gene matches: 7.

The chain recombines TRBV4-2 with TRBJ2-3; D remains ambiguous. CDR1 LGHNA and CDR2 YNFKEQ come from the germline V gene. CDR3 size: 11 residues. V was shortened by 7 bases and J by 6 bases, with 8 bases between the two germline ends. The CDR3 protein is CASTDVDTQYF. CDR3 in DNA: TGTGCCAGCACTGATGTGGATACGCAGTATTTT.

The chain joins TRBV15 to TRBJ1-6; TRBD1 agrees at 7 bases. The CDR3 is made up of 13 amino acids. The germline CDR1 and CDR2 sequences are LNHNV and YYDKDF (reference sequence). Germline trimming cut 10 bases from V and 8 bases from J; bases unmatched to any gene: 8. The CDR3 spells CAIGEGADSPLHF. The DNA for the CDR3 is TGTGCCATAGGGGAGGGGGCCGATTCACCCCTCCACTTT.

This clonotype was picked up a small number of times. This chain links TRBV20-1 with TRBJ2-3; a weak D match, TRBD2 (5 bases). The CDR3 sequence is 13 residues long. V was pared by 6 bases and J by 0 bases, with 10 bases between. Germline CDR1 reads DFQATT; CDR2 reads SNEGSKA (reference sequence). CDR3 sequence reads: CSAPAESTDTQYF. In DNA form, the CDR3 reads TGCAGTGCCCCAGCGGAGAGCACAGATACGCAGTATTTT.

At least ten counts were recorded for this clonotype. The gene calls are TRBV20-1 and TRBJ2-1; 10 nucleotides align to TRBD2. V gave up 2 bases and J gave up 8 bases; unmatched junction bases: 15. This CDR3 is built from 17 residues. Germline lookup yields CDR1 DFQATT and CDR2 SNEGSKA (reference sequence). The CDR3, as DNA: TGCAGTGCTAGAACCCTCAGCGGGAGGGCCGTCAGCTATGAGCAGTTCTTC. Its translation: CSARTLSGRAVSYEQFF.

The chain combines TRBV28 with TRBJ2-7; a possible D gene is TRBD1 (6 bases). The end of the DNA is better explained by TRBJ2-5, so the J call may be wrong. Germline V gives CDR1 MDHEN, CDR2 SYDVKM. The CDR3 extends over 14 amino acids. The CDR3 here is CASSLVRGRGTQYF. CDR3 DNA sequence: TGTGCCAGCAGTTTAGTTCGGGGCAGGGGGACCCAGTACTTC.

The V call is TRBV2, the J call TRBJ1-2; TRBD1 might be the D (5 bases). Between the trimmed V and J ends, which lost 8 bases and 5 bases, there was a span of 12 bases. The CDR3 runs 12 residues. Germline V gene sequence: CDR1 SNHLY, CDR2 FYNNEI. CDR3 DNA sequence: TGTGCCAGCTCCCGGGGCGAGTATGGCTACACCTTC. It translates to CASSRGEYGYTF.

In this sample, this clonotype turned up a few times. DNA for the CDR3: TGTGCCAGCAGTCCTGGACTAGCGGGAGAAGAGCAGTACTTC. Protein: CASSPGLAGEEQYF. The V call is TRBV12-3 or TRBV12-4, the J call TRBJ2-7; TRBD2 matches at 13 bases. The CDR3 has 14 residues. V dropped 5 bases and J dropped 7; count of bases not matched to a gene: 5.

The rearrangement links TRBV7-9 to TRBJ2-1; tentatively, D is TRBD1 or TRBD2 (5 bases each). V was pared by 4 bases and J by 14 bases, with 18 bases between. This CDR3 is 13 amino acids long. Germline V gene sequence: CDR1 SEHNR, CDR2 FQNEAQ (reference sequence). CDR3 loop: CASSSLGKGSEFF. In nucleotides, the CDR3 is TGTGCCAGCAGCTCCTTAGGAAAGGGGAGTGAGTTCTTC.

The chain links TRBV29-1 to TRBJ2-1, with a weak D call TRBD2 (5 bases). Trimming cost V 7 bases and J 0 bases, with 10 bases left between them. The length of the CDR3 is 13 residues. Looked up from germline, CDR1 is SQVTM and CDR2 is ANQGSEA. CDR3 coding DNA: TGCAGCGCAAATGGACTCTCCTACAATGAGCAGTTCTTC. As protein: CSANGLSYNEQFF.

The J gene is TRBJ1-4, the V gene TRBV28, with a weak D call TRBD1 (6 bases). CDR3 size: 16 residues. Between the trimmed V and J ends, which lost 6 bases and 2 bases, there was a span of 16 bases. CDR1 and CDR2 from the germline V gene are MDHEN and SYDVKM. CDR3 in DNA: TGTGCCAGCAGCGTGGGGGCAGGAGTGACTAATGAAAAACTGTTTTTT. This encodes CASSVGAGVTNEKLFF.

This clonotype appeared a few times. The chain couples TRBV7-2 to TRBJ2-1, with D perhaps TRBD1 (6 bases). The V gene's germline CDR1 is SGHTA and CDR2 FQGNSA. The CDR3 length is 15 residues. V gave up 2 bases and J gave up 4 bases, with 12 bases separating them. CDR3 protein: CASSLSSGQYNEQFF. The CDR3 DNA reads TGTGCCAGCAGCTTATCCTCGGGACAATACAATGAGCAGTTCTTC.

The J gene is TRBJ2-1, the V gene TRBV20-1; 8 bases fit TRBD1. Germline V CDR1 and CDR2: DFQATT, SNEGSKA (reference sequence). The ends lost 6 bases at V and 0 bases at J; junction bases unmatched: 4. The CDR3 is 14 residues long. The CDR3 protein is CSALTGGSYNEQFF. CDR3 DNA: TGCAGTGCCTTAACAGGGGGCTCCTACAATGAGCAGTTCTTC.

V usage is TRBV20-1 and J usage is TRBJ1-5; a possible D gene is TRBD1 (6 bases). The CDR3 has 15 amino acids. Trimming took off 6 bases at V and 1 base at J, with 16 bases between the two ends. Germline V gene lookup returns CDR1 DFQATT and CDR2 SNEGSKA (reference sequence). The CDR3 DNA is TGCAGTGCCATTGATGGGACACCCAGCAATCAGCCCCAGCATTTT. It specifies CSAIDGTPSNQPQHF.

This chain joins TRBV28 and TRBJ2-5, with 9 nucleotides matching TRBD2. Germline V gene sequence: CDR1 MDHEN, CDR2 SYDVKM. The CDR3 is made up of 16 amino acids. With 10 bases clipped from V and 5 bases from J, the junction kept 17 bases outside the gene matches. The CDR3 DNA reads TGTGCCATAGGGGGAATTAGCGGGAGTCTGCGGGAGACCCAGTACTTC. The encoded protein is CAIGGISGSLRETQYF.

The genes are TRBV12-3 or TRBV12-4 and TRBJ2-7; maybe TRBD1 (5 bases). The CDR3 has 13 amino acids. With 5 bases removed from V and 6 bases from J, the gap between germline ends came to 14 bases. The CDR3, as DNA: TGTGCCAGCAGTACCAGCCCAGGGCGCGAGCAGTACTTC. Translated, it gives CASSTSPGREQYF.

The J gene is TRBJ2-1, the V gene TRBV2; D not resolved. Trimming took 6 bases from V and 5 from J, leaving 14 bases between them. This CDR3 has 14 residues. Germline values: CDR1 SNHLY, CDR2 FYNNEI. CDR3 in amino acids: CASSLVSRNNEQFF. Here the CDR3 DNA reads TGTGCCAGCAGCTTGGTTAGCAGGAACAATGAGCAGTTCTTC.